The 26 T cell receptor beta chains below all came from one sample that was sequenced in a study of blood T cell repertoires in COVID-19. This table comes from immunoSEQ multiplex PCR, and its TCRdb copy is limited to in-frame clones, with some not included. The data show hundreds of thousands of clones, with roughly 80% seen just once and about 8.1% held by the top ten. The sample consisted of peripheral blood. The source is an elderly man with acute or convalescent COVID-19.

This CDR3 reads CASSPARGRAPMSDGYTF. CDR3 DNA: TGTGCCAGCAGCCCTGCCAGGGGGCGCGCCCCTATGTCAGATGGCTACACCTTC. V usage is TRBV9 and J usage is TRBJ1-2; 8 bases agree with TRBD1. The CDR3 is 18 amino acids. Germline V gives CDR1 SGDLS, CDR2 YYNGEE. V lost 4 bases and J lost 6; bases outside the gene matches: 20.

The chain joins TRBV6-5 to TRBJ2-3; a weak D match, TRBD2 (6 bases). V dropped 6 bases and J dropped 7 bases, with 14 bases sitting between them. The germline V gene has CDR1 MNHEY and CDR2 SVGAGI. The CDR3 totals 13 residues. CDR3 loop: CASSPSLAHTQYF. The CDR3 bases are TGTGCCAGCAGCCCAAGCCTAGCGCATACGCAGTATTTT.

V and J are TRBV27 and TRBJ2-7; D unresolved. The CDR3 totals 15 residues. Germline assignment: CDR1 MNHEY and CDR2 SMNVEV (reference sequence). Trimming stripped 3 bases from V and 0 bases from J, with 12 bases between. As DNA, the CDR3 is TGTGCCAGCAGTTTCGGAGACGGTCGCTCCTACGAGCAGTACTTC. Translated: CASSFGDGRSYEQYF.

The gene calls are TRBV5-4 and TRBJ2-1; D might be TRBD2 (5 bases). The CDR3 is 16 residues long. The germline CDR1 and CDR2 sequences are SGHNT and YYREEE (reference sequence). V dropped 1 base and J dropped 0 bases, with 11 bases sitting between them. CDR3 DNA sequence: TGTGCCAGCAGCTTGTGGAGGAGCCTCTCCTACAATGAGCAGTTCTTC. It specifies CASSLWRSLSYNEQFF.

The chain uses TRBV19 and TRBJ1-5; 11 bases align to TRBD1. Looked up from germline, CDR1 is LNHDA and CDR2 is SQIVND (reference sequence). J was trimmed by 6 bases and V by 4 bases; bases with no gene match: 2. There are 14 residues in the CDR3. The CDR3: CASSKDRGLQPQHF. CDR3 DNA: TGTGCCAGTAGTAAGGACAGGGGGCTTCAGCCCCAGCATTTT.

This sequence joins TRBV3-1 (or the pseudogene TRBV3-2) and TRBJ1-3; possibly TRBD1 for D (6 bases). The CDR3 spans 14 residues. Trimming pared 3 bases from V and 8 bases from J, leaving 14 bases between. The germline CDR1 and CDR2 sequences are LGHDT and YNNKEL (reference sequence). The CDR3 nucleotides are TGTGCCAGCAGCCAGGGGGCCGCCCCGCACACCATATATTTT. Translation gives CASSQGAAPHTIYF.

V gene TRBV28 combines with J gene TRBJ2-7; 7 nucleotides align to TRBD1. CDR1 and CDR2 from the germline V gene are MDHEN and SYDVKM. The CDR3 covers 22 residues. The J segment lost 1 base and the V segment lost 4 bases, leaving 28 bases of the junction unmatched. Written as DNA, the CDR3 is TGTGCCAGCAGTTCTTTGACAGGGACGATGGGGTTAAAGGGCCGAAGATCCTACGAGCAGTACTTC. It codes for CASSSLTGTMGLKGRRSYEQYF.

CDR3 DNA sequence: TGTGCCAGCAGCCAAGATCGTCGCTCCTACGAGCAGTACTTC. This gives the protein CASSQDRRSYEQYF. The chain joins TRBV3-1 (or the pseudogene TRBV3-2) to TRBJ2-7; D remains unclear. The CDR3 is made up of 14 amino acids. V dropped 0 bases and J dropped 0 bases, with 6 bases sitting between them. Germline CDR1 and CDR2: LGHDT and YNNKEL (reference sequence).

This chain uses TRBV28 with TRBJ2-3; no clear D gene. The V end was cut by 5 bases, the J end by 5 bases, with 2 bases between. CDR1 and CDR2 from the germline V gene are MDHEN and SYDVKM. This CDR3 region has 10 residues. The CDR3 sequence is CASSLDTQYF. The CDR3 DNA reads TGTGCCAGCAGTCTAGATACGCAGTATTTT. The full variable domain, completed using reference TRBV28 and TRBJ2-3, is DVKVTQSSRYLVKRTGEKVFLECVQDMDHENMFWYRQDPGLGLRLIYFSYDVKMKEKGDIPEGYSVSREKKERFSLILESASTNQTSMYLCASSLDTQYFGPGTRLTVL.

The chain links TRBV6-5 to TRBJ2-1, with TRBD2 matching 8 bases. CDR3 length: 13 residues. J lost 7 bases, V lost 6 bases, and 5 bases had no gene match. The germline CDR1 and CDR2 sequences are MNHEY and SVGAGI. In DNA, the CDR3 is TGTGCCAGCAGCCCCGGGAGGGCGAATGAGCAGTTCTTC. Translated: CASSPGRANEQFF.

The V call is TRBV7-9, the J call TRBJ1-2; TRBD1 matches at 9 bases. V trimming: 1 base; J trimming: 4 bases; junction bases outside the gene matches: 1. The CDR3 totals 14 residues. Germline values: CDR1 SEHNR, CDR2 FQNEAQ (reference sequence). CDR3 in amino acids: CASSLVGQGYGYTF. The CDR3 DNA is TGTGCCAGCAGCTTAGTGGGACAGGGCTATGGCTACACCTTC.

The chain links TRBV24-1 to TRBJ2-1, with 7 bases fitting TRBD1. Germline-derived CDR1 and CDR2 are KGHDR and SFDVKD. With V trimmed by 4 bases and J by 6 bases, 5 bases remained unmatched. The CDR3 is 14 residues long. The CDR3 reads CATSEPTGINEQFF. The CDR3 DNA sequence: TGTGCCACCAGTGAACCGACAGGGATCAATGAGCAGTTCTTC.

The rearrangement joins TRBV28 to TRBJ2-4; D remains unclear. Per the germline V gene, CDR1 is MDHEN and CDR2 is SYDVKM. V lost 3 bases and J 0 bases, leaving 9 bases between the germline ends. The CDR3 has 15 residues. The CDR3 nucleotides read TGTGCCAGCAGTTTGTCGGTTTTAGCCAAAAACATTCAGTACTTC. It codes for CASSLSVLAKNIQYF. Complete variable domain (other parts from reference TRBV28 and TRBJ2-4): DVKVTQSSRYLVKRTGEKVFLECVQDMDHENMFWYRQDPGLGLRLIYFSYDVKMKEKGDIPEGYSVSREKKERFSLILESASTNQTSMYLCASSLSVLAKNIQYFGAGTRLSVL.

This chain uses TRBV6-5 with TRBJ2-1; TRBD2 is a possible D gene (5 bases). Germline CDR1 and CDR2: MNHEY and SVGAGI. This CDR3 is built from 15 residues. Trimming took 2 bases from V and 6 from J, leaving 14 bases between them. The CDR3: CASSYVSHRGNEQFF. Written as DNA, the CDR3 is TGTGCCAGCAGTTACGTGAGTCACCGGGGCAATGAGCAGTTCTTC.

The chain joins TRBV3-1 (or the pseudogene TRBV3-2) to TRBJ1-3; 8 bases match TRBD1. With V trimmed by 2 bases and J by 7 bases, 7 bases remained unmatched. Germline CDR1 LGHDT, CDR2 YNNKEL (reference sequence). CDR3 length equals 15 residues. CDR3: CASSQRTGSKNTIYF. CDR3 bases: TGTGCCAGCAGCCAAAGGACAGGGAGTAAGAACACCATATATTTT.

The chain recombines TRBV7-2 with TRBJ2-5; unclear D gene. V was pared by 1 base and J by 5 bases, with 8 bases between. Germline CDR1 is SGHTA and CDR2 is FQGNSA. The CDR3 length is 13 residues. The CDR3 sequence: CASSLEEIETQYF. In DNA form, the CDR3 reads TGTGCCAGCAGCTTAGAGGAGATTGAGACCCAGTACTTC.

The rearrangement links TRBV9 to TRBJ2-2, with TRBD2 matching over 9 bases. This CDR3 has 15 amino acids. The junction had 7 bases not matched to a gene; V was cut back by 2 bases and J by 8 bases. Germline V CDR1 and CDR2: SGDLS, YYNGEE. The CDR3 region has the DNA TGTGCCAGCAGCGTCGGACTAGCGCAGTCAGGGGAGCTGTTTTTT. Amino acid sequence: CASSVGLAQSGELFF. Together with reference TRBV9 and TRBJ2-2, the CDR3 gives the full variable domain: DSGVTQTPKHLITATGQRVTLRCSPRSGDLSVYWYQQSLDQGLQFLIQYYNGEERAKGNILERFSAQQFPDLHSELNLSSLELGDSALYFCASSVGLAQSGELFFGEGSRLTVL.

The rearrangement links TRBV6-5 to TRBJ2-1, with 8 nucleotides matching TRBD1. J gave up 7 bases and V 6 bases, and 11 bases lay outside the gene matches. This CDR3 contains 15 residues. Germline CDR1 is MNHEY and CDR2 is SVGAGI. This CDR3 reads CASSPAGTGVNEQFF. CDR3 sequence (DNA): TGTGCCAGCAGCCCGGCTGGGACAGGTGTGAATGAGCAGTTCTTC.

The gene calls are TRBV5-4 and TRBJ1-6; D is unresolved. CDR3 length equals 12 residues. Trimming shortened V by 4 bases and J by 9 bases, and 8 bases separated the two germline ends. Germline CDR1 SGHNT, CDR2 YYREEE (reference sequence). The CDR3 reads CASSLRSSPLHF. DNA for the CDR3: TGTGCCAGCAGCCTCCGTAGTTCACCCCTCCACTTT.

The chain couples TRBV9 to TRBJ1-2; 11 bases line up with TRBD1. V lost 3 bases, J lost 2 bases, and 6 bases stayed unmatched. Germline V CDR1 and CDR2: SGDLS, YYNGEE. This CDR3 contains 16 residues. CDR3 DNA: TGTGCCAGCAGCGCGCAAAGGACAGGGGGCAACTATGGCTACACCTTC. As protein: CASSAQRTGGNYGYTF. Full variable domain (remainder filled in from reference TRBV9 and TRBJ1-2): DSGVTQTPKHLITATGQRVTLRCSPRSGDLSVYWYQQSLDQGLQFLIQYYNGEERAKGNILERFSAQQFPDLHSELNLSSLELGDSALYFCASSAQRTGGNYGYTFGSGTRLTVV.

The table lists this clone with a count of one. The sample has other DNA sequences that encode this CDR3 too. This rearrangement joins TRBV5-1 to TRBJ1-5; maybe TRBD1 (5 bases). Trimming took 0 bases from V and 4 from J, leaving 11 bases between them. CDR1 SGHRS and CDR2 YFSETQ come from the germline V gene. The CDR3 runs to 15 residues. Written as DNA, the CDR3 is TGCGCCAGCAGCTTGGGGCAGGGAGGGAATCAGCCCCAGCATTTT. Its protein is CASSLGQGGNQPQHF.

V gene TRBV18 combines with J gene TRBJ1-6, with 11 bases aligning to TRBD1. The CDR3 spans 15 residues. J gave up 8 bases and V 2 bases, and 2 bases lay outside the gene matches. Germline V gene sequence: CDR1 KGHSH, CDR2 LQKENI. In DNA, the CDR3 is TGTGCCAGCTCACCAAGGACAGGGGGCGATTCACCCCTCCACTTT. Translation gives CASSPRTGGDSPLHF.

J is TRBJ1-6 and V is TRBV30, with D hard to call. There are 14 residues in the CDR3. CDR1 and CDR2 (germline): GTSNPN, SVGIG (reference sequence). The V end lost 2 bases, the J end lost 6 bases, and 11 bases lay between the germline ends. CDR3 nucleotide sequence: TGTGCCTGGAGTATGCACACAGTTAATTCACCCCTCCACTTT. It encodes CAWSMHTVNSPLHF.

This rearrangement joins TRBV5-1 to TRBJ1-5; D is perhaps TRBD1 (5 bases). The CDR3 runs 15 residues. V lost 0 bases, J lost 6 bases, and 13 bases lay in between. Germline lookup yields CDR1 SGHRS and CDR2 YFSETQ. CDR3 amino acids: CASSLVQGGSQPQHF. CDR3 nucleotides: TGCGCCAGCAGCTTGGTCCAGGGAGGGAGTCAGCCCCAGCATTTT.

This chain joins TRBV6-5 and TRBJ2-2; 10 nucleotides match TRBD2. V was clipped by 6 bases and J by 5 bases; unmatched bases: 6. The CDR3 extends over 15 amino acids. Germline values: CDR1 MNHEY, CDR2 SVGAGI. The CDR3 nucleotides are TGTGCCAGCAGCAGCGGGAGGGGGCGTACCGGGGAGCTGTTTTTT. Translation gives CASSSGRGRTGELFF.

The gene calls are TRBV24-1 and TRBJ2-1; 8 positions match TRBD2. With V trimmed by 5 bases and J by 7 bases, 9 bases remained unmatched. CDR1 is KGHDR, CDR2 SFDVKD, per germline. The CDR3 consists of 15 residues. CDR3 DNA: TGTGCCACCAGTGCTCCGGGACTAGGACGGAATGAGCAGTTCTTC. As protein: CATSAPGLGRNEQFF.